This T cell receptor (beta chain) emerged from a study of T cells in Graves' hyperthyroidism and ophthalmopathy. Trimming took off 4 bases at V and 10 bases at J, with 12 bases between the two ends. The CDR3 covers 13 residues. Germline V gene lookup returns CDR1 KGHDR and CDR2 SFDVKD. Hyperthyroidism, newly diagnosed and lasting under 2 months, affected patients aged 18 to 65. Isolation of PBMCs was performed on about 10 ml fresh peripheral blood. The investigators amplified TCR beta CDR3 regions from RNA transcripts. TCR CDR3 underwent first-round RT-PCR with the HTBI primer set. TCRdb ran MiXCR on the multiplex PCR reads and lists one entry per CDR3 protein. The data show under 350,000 distinct CDR3 sequences, roughly 18% seen once.

The V and J genes are TRBV24-1 and TRBJ2-2, with a tentative D call TRBD2 (5 bases). The sequenced sample consisted of blood. The receptor was isolated from a woman between 50 and 59 years old with Graves' hyperthyroidism. CDR3 sequence reads: CATSDHIREELFF. DNA for the CDR3: TGTGCCACCAGTGACCATATCCGGGAGGAGCTGTTTTTT.